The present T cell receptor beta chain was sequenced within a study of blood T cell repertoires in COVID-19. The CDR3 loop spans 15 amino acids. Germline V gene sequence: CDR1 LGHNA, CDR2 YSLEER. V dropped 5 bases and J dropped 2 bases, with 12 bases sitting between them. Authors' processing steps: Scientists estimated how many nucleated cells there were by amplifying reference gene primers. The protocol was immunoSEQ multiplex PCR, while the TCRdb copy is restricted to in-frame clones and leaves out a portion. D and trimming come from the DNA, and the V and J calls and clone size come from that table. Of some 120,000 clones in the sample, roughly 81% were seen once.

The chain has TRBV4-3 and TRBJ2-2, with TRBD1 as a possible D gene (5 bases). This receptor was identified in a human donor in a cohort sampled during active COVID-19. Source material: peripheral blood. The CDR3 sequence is CASSAQTANTGELFF. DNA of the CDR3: TGCGCCAGCAGCGCTCAGACAGCTAACACCGGGGAGCTGTTTTTT.